This T cell receptor (beta chain) was captured in a study of blood T cell repertoires in COVID-19. Study information: T cells, B-cell-depleted T cells, or PBMCs supplied cDNA or gDNA.

The CDR3 is 14 residues long. CDR1 is MNHEY, CDR2 SVGAGI, per germline. V lost 7 bases, J lost 3 bases, and 10 bases lay in between. Profiling relied on immunoSEQ multiplex PCR, and the TCRdb table lists in-frame clones only, not all of them. The data show roughly 50,000 clones, with about 85% seen just once and approximately 5.6% held by the top ten. The specimen sequenced was peripheral blood. The rearrangement joins TRBV6-5 to TRBJ2-6; possible D gene TRBD1, 6 bases. The receptor comes from a woman aged 55-70 years with acute or convalescent COVID-19. Here the CDR3 DNA reads TGTGCCAGCACAGGGGCTAGTGGGGCCAACGTCCTGACTTTC. This translates into CASTGASGANVLTF.